The sequence of this T cell receptor (beta chain) was determined in a study of CXCR3-negative and CXCR3-positive naive CD8 T cells. The CDR3 length is 15 residues. CDR1 and CDR2 from the germline V gene are SGHRS and YFSETQ. Naivety in CD8+ T cells corresponded to a CD45RO-CCR7+CD27+CD95- phenotype. Through 5' RACE with UMI labels, the TRB cDNA libraries were prepared. No DNA is given; TCRdb re-called the 5' RACE reads and lists each CDR3 protein once. Reported are over 100,000 distinct CDR3 sequences; the ten largest clones contain roughly 0.31%. The rearrangement uses TRBV5-1 and TRBJ1-1; TCRdb's D call of TRBD1 is untestable without DNA. The TCR originated in a human donor in good health. Some clones in this sample may be carry-over from other donors' samples. Sequencing used naive CXCR3- CD8+ T cells from blood. Subset specified: CD45RO-CCR7+CD27+CD95- naive CD8+ T cells lacking CXCR3 (TNR3-). This CDR3 reads CASSWAVGPGTEAFF.